These T cell receptor beta chains were read from a single sample in a study of neurological immune-mediated disorders. TCRdb reprocessed the 5' RACE reads via MiXCR and lists one record per CDR3 protein. Here the sample spans around 44,000 distinct CDR3 sequences, around 2.5% being singletons. Sequenced: PBMCs. The receptor set was obtained from a man aged 25-40 years with multiple sclerosis. The CDR3 runs from the conserved cysteine through the conserved F or W. The D gene is left open where the match is weak. Only part of the rows carry a size: once, few, many, or a class if the clone is expanded.

many	TRBV24-1	.	TRBJ2-3	TGTGCCACCGCAGGCGGCGCGTGGTCAGATACGCAGTATTTT	CATAGGAWSDTQYF
many	TRBV4-1	TRBD1	TRBJ2-2	TGCGCCAGCAGCTACACAGGGGGCAGGAGGACCGGGGAGCTGTTTTTT	CASSYTGGRRTGELFF
many	TRBV2	TRBD1	TRBJ1-2	TGTGCCAGCATCTTGACAGGGGGCAACTATGGCTACACCTTC	CASILTGGNYGYTF
many	TRBV5-5	.	TRBJ2-7	TGTGCCAGCAGCTATGACTTCTCCTACGAGCAGTACTTC	CASSYDFSYEQYF
.	TRBV5-1	TRBD1	TRBJ2-1	TGCGCCAGCAGAGCCGGGACAGACATGTCCTACAATGAGCAGTTCTTC	CASRAGTDMSYNEQFF
many	TRBV20-1	.	TRBJ1-1	TGCAGTGCCCGAGAGGTGGCCGCGAACACTGAAGCTTTCTTT	CSAREVAANTEAFF
many	TRBV11-2	.	TRBJ2-7	TGTGCCAGCAGCAGAGAGGGTCAGGCGTTCTACGAGCAGTACTTC	CASSREGQAFYEQYF
few	TRBV12-3/TRBV12-4	.	TRBJ2-7	TGTGCCAGCAGTTTAGAACGCGAGCAGTACTTC	CASSLEREQYF
few	TRBV19	TRBD1	TRBJ2-5	TGTGCCACAAGGGACAGGGGGCGTCAAGAGACCCAGTACTTC	CATRDRGRQETQYF
many	TRBV12-3/TRBV12-4	.	TRBJ1-2	TGTGCCAGCAGAGCCGACCGAATCCACGGCTACACCTTC	CASRADRIHGYTF
many	TRBV12-3/TRBV12-4	.	TRBJ2-1	TGTGCCAGCAGTTTAGACTGGGCTAGCTCCTACAATGAGCAGTTCTTC	CASSLDWASSYNEQFF
many	TRBV18	TRBD1	TRBJ2-5	TGTGCCAGCTCACCCGTACAGGGGTCGGAGACCCAGTACTTC	CASSPVQGSETQYF
many	TRBV4-3	.	TRBJ2-1	TGCGCCAGCAGCCAAGAGCTAGCGCCCCCTTATGAGCAGTTCTTC	CASSQELAPPYEQFF
many	TRBV10-1	.	TRBJ1-1	TGCGCCAGCAGTGAGTCGAGGCGGGATACTGAAGCTTTCTTT	CASSESRRDTEAFF
many	TRBV7-8	TRBD1	TRBJ2-7	TGTGCCAGCAGCCTATTGTCCGGGACAGCCTCCTACGAGCAGTACTTC	CASSLLSGTASYEQYF
many	TRBV2	.	TRBJ2-7	TGTGCCAGCAGTGAAGGGCTAGCAGGTAGCTCCTACGAGCAGTACTTC	CASSEGLAGSSYEQYF
many	TRBV6-5	.	TRBJ2-7	TGTGCCAGCAGTCGGGGGACCGCCTACGAGCAGTACTTC	CASSRGTAYEQYF
many	TRBV12-3/TRBV12-4	.	TRBJ2-1	TGTGCCAGCAGGATGGATGCCTCCTACAATGAGCAGTTCTTC	CASRMDASYNEQFF
many	TRBV5-1	.	TRBJ2-5	TGCGCCAGCCTCCGGGACAGCGGGGAGACCCAGTACTTC	CASLRDSGETQYF
many	TRBV12-3/TRBV12-4	.	TRBJ2-5	TGTGCCAGCAGTTTACGATCCCAAGAGACCCAGTACTTC	CASSLRSQETQYF
many	TRBV6-6	.	TRBJ1-5	TGTGCCAGCAGTCTAGAGTCCGGCTCCTCGCCCCAGCATTTT	CASSLESGSSPQHF
many	TRBV2	.	TRBJ1-1	TGTGCCAGCAGTGAGAGGGGCGCGGGTCCCACTGAAGCTTTCTTT	CASSERGAGPTEAFF
many	TRBV5-1	.	TRBJ1-6	TGCGCCAGCAGCTTGATGGGAAATAATTCACCCCTCCACTTT	CASSLMGNNSPLHF
many	TRBV20-1	.	TRBJ2-1	TGCAGTGCTCGAAACTGGCGGGCAAACTACAATGAGCAGTTCTTC	CSARNWRANYNEQFF
many	TRBV12-3/TRBV12-4	.	TRBJ1-6	TGTGCCAGCAGTTTGGACACCTATAATTCACCCCTCCACTTT	CASSLDTYNSPLHF
many	TRBV29-1	TRBD1	TRBJ1-2	TGCAGCGTTCGATTCGGACAGGGGACGAACTATGGCTACACCTTC	CSVRFGQGTNYGYTF
many	TRBV20-1	.	TRBJ1-3	TGCAGTGCTAGAGACCCCGTGGGGGACTCTGGAAACACCATATATTTT	CSARDPVGDSGNTIYF
few	TRBV6-5	.	TRBJ2-2	TGTGCCAGCACGAGGAGGCTTCCAACCGGGGAGCTGTTTTTT	CASTRRLPTGELFF
many	TRBV5-1	.	TRBJ2-1	TGCGCCAGCAGCCTTGGACAGAGCTCCTACAATGAGCAGTTCTTC	CASSLGQSSYNEQFF
many	TRBV9	.	TRBJ1-1	TGTGCCAGCAGCGTGGGCGGGCGGGGGACTGAAGCTTTCTTT	CASSVGGRGTEAFF
many	TRBV6-2/TRBV6-3	TRBD1	TRBJ2-2	TGTGCCAGCAGTTACTCGTCCGGGACAGGGAACACCGGGGAGCTGTTTTTT	CASSYSSGTGNTGELFF
many	TRBV20-1	.	TRBJ2-5	TGCAGTGCTAGTAGTCTACTCGAAGAGACCCAGTACTTC	CSASSLLEETQYF